Below are 8 T cell receptor beta chains sequenced from a single sample in a study of low-dose radiotherapy and immunotherapy resistance in tumors. With TRAV- and TRBV-specific primers, first-strand cDNA was made, covering the alpha and beta chains. A roughly 20-cycle PCR with a constant-region primer and V-primer adapter amplified TCRs. TCRdb ran MiXCR on the reads and lists one entry per CDR3 protein. The table has around 60,000 distinct CDR3 sequences, 23% seen once. Indicated time point: after trial treatment. Treatment denoted: LDRT plus nivolumab, ipilimumab, low-dose cyclophosphamide and aspirin (RACIN trial). The material was PBMCs, obtained after low-dose radiotherapy plus immunotherapy. Every receptor here comes from a male donor with prostate cancer.

This clonotype came up many times. The rearrangement joins TRBV7-2 to TRBJ2-3; 7 bases align to TRBD2. Germline trimming cut 4 bases from V and 2 bases from J; bases unmatched to any gene: 12. From germline, CDR1 is SGHTA and CDR2 FQGNSA. The length of the CDR3 is 17 residues. CDR3 sequence reads: CASSSKGTTVYTDTQYF. The CDR3 DNA reads TGTGCCAGCAGCTCAAAGGGGACTACCGTCTACACAGATACGCAGTATTTT.

This clonotype was picked up many times. For the CDR3, the DNA is TGTGCCAGTAGCCCGGAGGGGGTCTCGGGAAACACCATATATTTT. It specifies CASSPEGVSGNTIYF. The chain has TRBV19 and TRBJ1-3; TRBD1 is a possible D gene (6 bases). V was cut by 6 bases and J by 4 bases, with 16 bases left in between. The CDR3 is 15 amino acids. The germline V gene encodes CDR1 LNHDA and CDR2 SQIVND (reference sequence).

This clonotype was seen a handful of times. The rearrangement links TRBV28 to TRBJ1-5; the D is unclear. The germline CDR1 and CDR2 sequences are MDHEN and SYDVKM. V shed 4 bases and J shed 9 bases, with 7 bases lying between them. This CDR3 spans 11 amino acids. The CDR3 region has the DNA TGTGCCAGCAGTTCCGCGGGGCCCCAGCATTTT. This translates into CASSSAGPQHF.

In its sample, this clonotype was seen many times. The CDR3 bases are TGTGCCAGCAGCCTAGGACAGGGCAGCTCCTACGAGCAGTACTTC. Its protein is CASSLGQGSSYEQYF. The chain uses TRBV11-2 and TRBJ2-7, with TRBD1 identical over 8 bases. V was pared by 5 bases and J by 0 bases, with 6 bases of the junction left unmatched. The CDR3 loop spans 15 amino acids. Looked up from germline, CDR1 is SGHAT and CDR2 is FQNNGV.

The chain uses TRBV6-2 or TRBV6-3 and TRBJ1-2; D is undetermined. The V gene lost 5 bases and the J gene lost 0 bases, with 13 bases spanning the gap. The CDR3 is 15 residues long. Germline V gene sequence: CDR1 MNHEY, CDR2 SVGEGT. CDR3 sequence (DNA): TGTGCCAGCAGTCGCCCCGCAGGAGCTAACTATGGCTACACCTTC. This sequence encodes CASSRPAGANYGYTF.

This clonotype was observed a handful of times. A far larger clone lies a single base away; this is likely a read error. The chain couples TRBV19 to TRBJ2-1, with TRBD2 matching over 14 bases. The CDR3 sequence is 15 residues long. Per the germline V gene, CDR1 is LNHDA and CDR2 is SQIVND (reference sequence). With V trimmed by 7 bases and J by 13 bases, 12 bases remained unmatched. CDR3 coding DNA: TGTGCCAGTAAACCGGGACTAGCGGGGGCTGAGACCCAGTTCTTC. Translation: CASKPGLAGAETQFF.

This clonotype occurred many times. V usage is TRBV27 and J usage is TRBJ2-7; 14 positions match TRBD2. J was trimmed by 8 bases and V by 5 bases; bases with no gene match: 11. The V gene's germline CDR1 is MNHEY and CDR2 SMNVEV (reference sequence). The CDR3 spans 16 residues. The CDR3 DNA reads TGTGCCAGCAGTGCCCGACTAGCGGGAGGGACCCGCAAGCAGTACTTC. Protein sequence: CASSARLAGGTRKQYF.

This chain links TRBV10-3 with TRBJ1-5, with D possibly TRBD1 on 5 matching bases. V was shortened by 2 bases and J by 6 bases, with 11 bases between the two germline ends. Germline CDR1 reads ENHRY; CDR2 reads SYGVKD. The CDR3 consists of 14 residues. The CDR3 region has the DNA TGTGCCATCAGTGAGGCCGGCGGGGGTCAGCCCCAGCATTTT. As protein: CAISEAGGGQPQHF.